This is a list of T cell receptor beta chains from one sample in a study of CD8 T cells in ankylosing spondylitis. TCRdb re-analysed the 5' RACE reads in MiXCR, keeping a single row per CDR3 protein. Of roughly 190,000 distinct CDR3 sequences in the sample, around 13% were seen once. Sequencing was done on a sample of blood, either unsorted or a sorted T cell fraction (not recorded which). These receptor sequences come from a male donor with ankylosing spondylitis or in good health (not recorded which). Each CDR3 is given with its conserved first and last residue. The D gene is left open where the match is weak. Where a row states a size, it is once, few, many or the class of an expanded clone; other rows omit it.

v_gene: TRBV7-9
d_gene: TRBD1
abundance: few
j_gene: TRBJ2-7
CDR3aa: CASSFADRSYEQYF

v_gene: TRBV2
d_gene: NA
abundance: many
j_gene: TRBJ1-1
CDR3aa: CASSEQQGHTEAFF

v_gene: TRBV27
d_gene: TRBD1
abundance: few
j_gene: TRBJ2-1
CDR3aa: CASSPFPTGGYYNEQFF

v_gene: TRBV11-3
d_gene: TRBD2
abundance: NA
j_gene: TRBJ2-3
CDR3aa: CASSLVSAGGVTDTQYF

v_gene: TRBV12-3/TRBV12-4
d_gene: NA
abundance: NA
j_gene: TRBJ2-7
CDR3aa: CASSLGGTSYEQYF

v_gene: TRBV7-6
d_gene: NA
abundance: NA
j_gene: TRBJ2-3
CDR3aa: CASQGEDTQYF

v_gene: TRBV15
d_gene: NA
abundance: NA
j_gene: TRBJ2-1
CDR3aa: CATSRVKVSASSYNEQFF

v_gene: TRBV3-1
d_gene: TRBD2
abundance: NA
j_gene: TRBJ2-2
CDR3aa: CASSPGLAVTGELFF

v_gene: TRBV24-1
d_gene: TRBD1
abundance: NA
j_gene: TRBJ2-3
CDR3aa: CATRDRYTDTQYF

v_gene: TRBV27
d_gene: NA
abundance: many
j_gene: TRBJ1-2
CDR3aa: CASSPFAGGNYGYTF

v_gene: TRBV5-1
d_gene: NA
abundance: NA
j_gene: TRBJ1-1
CDR3aa: CASSPARGNTEAFF

v_gene: TRBV7-8
d_gene: TRBD1
abundance: few
j_gene: TRBJ2-7
CDR3aa: CASSVGTGREQYF

v_gene: TRBV6-1
d_gene: NA
abundance: few
j_gene: TRBJ2-3
CDR3aa: CASTKAQGDTQYF

v_gene: TRBV4-1
d_gene: NA
abundance: few
j_gene: TRBJ1-1
CDR3aa: CASSHPLINTEAFF

v_gene: TRBV3-1
d_gene: NA
abundance: NA
j_gene: TRBJ2-5
CDR3aa: CASSQEGLPKRGPAF

v_gene: TRBV5-8
d_gene: NA
abundance: few
j_gene: TRBJ2-7
CDR3aa: CASSPAGGPASYEQYF

v_gene: TRBV7-9
d_gene: NA
abundance: NA
j_gene: TRBJ2-7
CDR3aa: CASSLGRGVEQYF

v_gene: TRBV25-1
d_gene: NA
abundance: few
j_gene: TRBJ2-6
CDR3aa: CASSADSGANVLTF

v_gene: TRBV20-1
d_gene: NA
abundance: many
j_gene: TRBJ2-5
CDR3aa: CSARDWGQETQYF

v_gene: TRBV3-1
d_gene: TRBD2
abundance: NA
j_gene: TRBJ2-7
CDR3aa: CASSQEQGTSGAPYEQYF

v_gene: TRBV11-2
d_gene: NA
abundance: few
j_gene: TRBJ1-3
CDR3aa: CASSTRNTIYF

v_gene: TRBV12-3/TRBV12-4
d_gene: NA
abundance: NA
j_gene: TRBJ2-7
CDR3aa: CASSFSEEQYF

v_gene: TRBV6-4
d_gene: TRBD2
abundance: many
j_gene: TRBJ2-1
CDR3aa: CASSYLAGGYNEQFF

v_gene: TRBV3-1
d_gene: NA
abundance: many
j_gene: TRBJ1-2
CDR3aa: CASSQDTEGTSYGYTF

v_gene: TRBV5-6
d_gene: NA
abundance: few
j_gene: TRBJ2-2
CDR3aa: CASNEEYTGELFF

v_gene: TRBV4-1
d_gene: TRBD2
abundance: NA
j_gene: TRBJ2-1
CDR3aa: CASSPEGTSEYNEQFF

v_gene: TRBV4-1
d_gene: NA
abundance: few
j_gene: TRBJ2-7
CDR3aa: CASSQESGLGREQYF

v_gene: TRBV9
d_gene: NA
abundance: NA
j_gene: TRBJ2-2
CDR3aa: CASRPDRENTGELFF

v_gene: TRBV4-1
d_gene: TRBD2
abundance: few
j_gene: TRBJ2-7
CDR3aa: CASSQDGAGVDEQYF

v_gene: TRBV2
d_gene: NA
abundance: few
j_gene: TRBJ2-3
CDR3aa: CASMRGDTQYF

v_gene: TRBV20-1
d_gene: NA
abundance: NA
j_gene: TRBJ2-1
CDR3aa: CSARNNEQFF

v_gene: TRBV4-1
d_gene: NA
abundance: NA
j_gene: TRBJ1-2
CDR3aa: CASSRPIGTQMDSYTF

v_gene: TRBV11-2
d_gene: NA
abundance: NA
j_gene: TRBJ1-1
CDR3aa: CASSPEPTEAFF

v_gene: TRBV27
d_gene: NA
abundance: NA
j_gene: TRBJ2-1
CDR3aa: CASSSGTPLYNEQFF

v_gene: TRBV12-3/TRBV12-4
d_gene: NA
abundance: many
j_gene: TRBJ2-3
CDR3aa: CASSFAGPSTDTQYF

v_gene: TRBV10-1
d_gene: TRBD1
abundance: NA
j_gene: TRBJ2-7
CDR3aa: CASSDGGQGSYEQYF